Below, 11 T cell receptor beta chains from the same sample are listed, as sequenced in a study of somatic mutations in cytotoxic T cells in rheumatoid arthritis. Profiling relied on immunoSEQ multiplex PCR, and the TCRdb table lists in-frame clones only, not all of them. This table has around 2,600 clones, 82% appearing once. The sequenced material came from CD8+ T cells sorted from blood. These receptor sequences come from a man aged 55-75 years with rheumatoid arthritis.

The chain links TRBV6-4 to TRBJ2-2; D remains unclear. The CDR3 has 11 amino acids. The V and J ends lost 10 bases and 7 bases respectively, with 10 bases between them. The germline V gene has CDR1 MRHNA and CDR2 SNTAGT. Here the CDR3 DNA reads TGTGCCACGTTTAGTGGCGGGGAGCTGTTTTTT. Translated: CATFSGGELFF.

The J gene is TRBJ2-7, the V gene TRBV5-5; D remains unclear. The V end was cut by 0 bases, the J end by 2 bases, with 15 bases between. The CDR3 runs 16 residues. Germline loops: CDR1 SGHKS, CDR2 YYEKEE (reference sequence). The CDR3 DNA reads TGTGCCAGCAGCTTGGCCCCGCAGCGACCCGCCTACGAGCAGTACTTC. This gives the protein CASSLAPQRPAYEQYF. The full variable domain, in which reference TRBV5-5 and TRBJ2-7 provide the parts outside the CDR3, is DAGVTQSPTHLIKTRGQQVTLRCSPISGHKSVSWYQQVLGQGPQFIFQYYEKEERGRGNFPDRFSARQFPNYSSELNVNALLLGDSALYLCASSLAPQRPAYEQYFGPGTRLTVT.

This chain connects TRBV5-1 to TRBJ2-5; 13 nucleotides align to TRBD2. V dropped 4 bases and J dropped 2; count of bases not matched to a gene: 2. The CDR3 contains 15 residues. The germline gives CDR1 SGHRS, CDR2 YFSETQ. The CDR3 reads CASSPTSGGQETQYF. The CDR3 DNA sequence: TGCGCCAGCAGCCCGACTAGCGGGGGGCAAGAGACCCAGTACTTC.

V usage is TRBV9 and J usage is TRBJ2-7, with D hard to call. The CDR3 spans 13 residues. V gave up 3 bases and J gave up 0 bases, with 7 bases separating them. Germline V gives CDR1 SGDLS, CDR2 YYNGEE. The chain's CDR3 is CASSGWSSYEQYF. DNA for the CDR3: TGTGCCAGCAGCGGGTGGAGCTCCTACGAGCAGTACTTC. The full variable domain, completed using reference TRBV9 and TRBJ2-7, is DSGVTQTPKHLITATGQRVTLRCSPRSGDLSVYWYQQSLDQGLQFLIQYYNGEERAKGNILERFSAQQFPDLHSELNLSSLELGDSALYFCASSGWSSYEQYFGPGTRLTVT.

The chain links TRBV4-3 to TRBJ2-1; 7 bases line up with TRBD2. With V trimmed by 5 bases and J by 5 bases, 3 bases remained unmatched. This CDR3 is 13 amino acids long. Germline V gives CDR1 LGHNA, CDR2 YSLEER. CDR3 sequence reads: CASSRDYNNEQFF. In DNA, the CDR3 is TGCGCCAGCAGCAGGGACTATAACAATGAGCAGTTCTTC.

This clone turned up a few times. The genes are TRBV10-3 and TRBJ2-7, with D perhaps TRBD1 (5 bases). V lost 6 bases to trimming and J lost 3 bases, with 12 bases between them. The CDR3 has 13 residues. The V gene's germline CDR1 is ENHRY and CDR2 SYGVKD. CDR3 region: CAISPVDSYEQYF. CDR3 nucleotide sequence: TGTGCCATCAGCCCTGTTGACAGCTACGAGCAGTACTTC.

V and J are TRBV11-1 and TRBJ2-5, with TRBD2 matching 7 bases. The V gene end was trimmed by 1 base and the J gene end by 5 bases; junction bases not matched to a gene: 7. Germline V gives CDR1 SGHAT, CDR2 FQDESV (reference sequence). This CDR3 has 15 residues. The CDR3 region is CASSLEAGERETQYF. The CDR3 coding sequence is TGTGCCAGCAGCTTAGAGGCGGGGGAGAGGGAGACCCAGTACTTC.

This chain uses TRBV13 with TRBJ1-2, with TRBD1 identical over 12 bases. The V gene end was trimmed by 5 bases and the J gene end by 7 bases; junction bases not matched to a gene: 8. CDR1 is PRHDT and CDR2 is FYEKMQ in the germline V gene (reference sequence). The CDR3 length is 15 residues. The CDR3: CASSPQGQGAGGYTF. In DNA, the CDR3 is TGTGCCAGCAGCCCACAGGGACAGGGGGCAGGTGGCTACACCTTC.

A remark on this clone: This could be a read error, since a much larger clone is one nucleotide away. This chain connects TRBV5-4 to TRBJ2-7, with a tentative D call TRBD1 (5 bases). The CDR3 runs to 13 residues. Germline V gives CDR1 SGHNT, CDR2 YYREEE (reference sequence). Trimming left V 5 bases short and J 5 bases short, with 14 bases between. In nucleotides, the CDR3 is TGTGCCAGCAGTGCCCTAGGGGCGGACGAGCAGTACTTC. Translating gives CASSALGADEQYF.

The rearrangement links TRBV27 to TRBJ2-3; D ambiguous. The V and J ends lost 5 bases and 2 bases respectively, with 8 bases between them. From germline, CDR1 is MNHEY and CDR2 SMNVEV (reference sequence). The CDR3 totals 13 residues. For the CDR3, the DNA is TGTGCCAGCAGTGTAGACACCACAGATACGCAGTATTTT. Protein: CASSVDTTDTQYF.

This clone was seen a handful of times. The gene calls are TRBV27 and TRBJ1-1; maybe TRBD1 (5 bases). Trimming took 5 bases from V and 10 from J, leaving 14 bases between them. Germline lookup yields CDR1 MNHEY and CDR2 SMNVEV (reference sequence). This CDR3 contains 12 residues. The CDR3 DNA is TGTGCCAGCAGTAAAACAGGCGCAGTAGCTTTCTTT. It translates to CASSKTGAVAFF.